This passage covers 6 T cell receptor beta chains from one sample sequenced in a study of cytotoxic CD8 clonotypes in ibrutinib-treated CLL. Method: immunoSEQ multiplex PCR; TCRdb's copy keeps in-frame clones and lacks some. The repertoire has about 22,000 clones, 55% to 75% of them found once; the top ten carry approximately 46%. The material was PBMCs, obtained after 12 months of ibrutinib treatment. All receptors derive from a human donor with chronic lymphocytic leukemia.

This chain connects TRBV19 to TRBJ1-2; tentative D call: TRBD1 (5 bases). The CDR3 has 12 amino acids. With 3 bases removed from V and 7 bases from J, the gap between germline ends came to 9 bases. In germline, CDR1 is LNHDA, CDR2 SQIVND (reference sequence). CDR3 sequence (DNA): TGTGCCAGTAGTATTCGCGGGGCTGGCTACACCTTC. This gives the protein CASSIRGAGYTF.

The gene calls are TRBV6-5 and TRBJ1-1; 11 bases are shared with TRBD1. The CDR3 loop spans 15 amino acids. V was clipped by 5 bases and J by 5 bases; unmatched bases: 7. Germline V gene sequence: CDR1 MNHEY, CDR2 SVGAGI. The CDR3 DNA is TGTGCCAGCAGTCCTGGGACAGGGGGACGGACTGAAGCTTTCTTT. This gives the protein CASSPGTGGRTEAFF.

The V gene is TRBV7-9, the J gene TRBJ2-5, with TRBD1 matching over 7 bases. CDR1 is SEHNR, CDR2 FQNEAQ, per germline (reference sequence). The CDR3 covers 17 residues. Losses at the gene ends were 5 bases for V and 2 bases for J; bases not matched to a gene: 14. DNA for the CDR3: TGTGCCAGCAGCCCCCCCTTATACGGGACAGCTCAAGAGACCCAGTACTTC. The encoded protein is CASSPPLYGTAQETQYF.

V gene TRBV6-1 combines with J gene TRBJ2-3; tentative D call: TRBD1 (5 bases). The CDR3 is 14 amino acids. Looked up from germline, CDR1 is MNHNS and CDR2 is SASEGT. V was shortened by 7 bases and J by 2 bases, with 13 bases between the two germline ends. This chain's CDR3 is CASNVGVDTDTQYF. The DNA of the CDR3 is TGTGCCAGCAACGTAGGGGTCGACACAGATACGCAGTATTTT.

J is TRBJ2-4 and V is TRBV4-1; TRBD1 agrees at 10 bases. Germline trimming cut 3 bases from V and 5 bases from J; bases unmatched to any gene: 4. Germline CDR1 reads MGHRA; CDR2 reads YSYEKL. The CDR3 totals 15 residues. CDR3 nucleotide sequence: TGCGCCAGCAGCCAGGGACAGGGGATCGAAAACATTCAGTACTTC. It translates to CASSQGQGIENIQYF.

The rearrangement uses TRBV6-1 and TRBJ2-5; 9 nucleotides match TRBD1. After removal of 6 bases from V and 3 bases from J, the junction contained 5 bases not matched to a gene. The CDR3 has 14 amino acids. Germline CDR1 MNHNS, CDR2 SASEGT. The chain's CDR3 is CASSLQGAEETQYF. Here the CDR3 DNA reads TGTGCCAGCAGCCTACAGGGGGCCGAAGAGACCCAGTACTTC.